These T cell receptor beta chains were read from a single sample in a study of blood T cells in healthy people across ages. One entry per CDR3 protein results from TCRdb running MiXCR on the 5' RACE reads. This sample has some 800,000 distinct CDR3 sequences, with roughly 25% found just once. This sample also belongs to another study, concerning T cells of mothers and their children.

Sequencing was performed on blood. The receptors here all came from a boy younger than 18 in good health. Both conserved end residues are part of each CDR3. Each record gives: V gene, clone size, D gene, J gene, CDR3 DNA, CDR3 protein. The D gene is left open where the match is weak. Not all rows give a size; the values are once, few, many and, for expanded clones, a class.

TRBV29-1	many	.	TRBJ1-1	TGCAGCGTTGAAATGGGGAACACTGAAGCTTTCTTT	CSVEMGNTEAFF
TRBV5-1	.	.	TRBJ1-1	TGCGCCAGCAGCTGGGGGGGTTTGAACACTGAAGCTTTCTTT	CASSWGGLNTEAFF
TRBV9	many	.	TRBJ1-2	TGTGCCAGCAGCGCCGATTGGGGCAATAGCTATGGCTACACCTTC	CASSADWGNSYGYTF
TRBV12-5	few	.	TRBJ2-3	TGTGCTAGTGGTTTGATCCGGGACTTCGACACAGATACGCAGTATTTT	CASGLIRDFDTDTQYF
TRBV28	.	.	TRBJ1-6	TGTGCCAGCAGTTCTACAGGGCTGAATTCACCCCTCCACTTT	CASSSTGLNSPLHF
TRBV7-2	.	.	TRBJ2-5	TGTGCCAGCAGCTTAGTGTTTTCACAAGAGACCCAGTACTTC	CASSLVFSQETQYF
TRBV5-1	.	.	TRBJ2-5	TGCGCCAGCAGCTTGGGGGTCATCGAGACCCAGTACTTC	CASSLGVIETQYF
TRBV20-1	.	.	TRBJ2-4	TGCAGTGCCCACGCCGGTTGGGACATTCAGTACTTC	CSAHAGWDIQYF
TRBV5-1	few	TRBD2	TRBJ2-1	TGCGCCAGCAGCTTGGTGCTAGCGGGACCCTACAATGAGCAGTTCTTC	CASSLVLAGPYNEQFF
TRBV15	few	.	TRBJ2-3	TGTGCCACCAGCAGGGCCATTACCGACATCACAGATACGCAGTATTTT	CATSRAITDITDTQYF
TRBV29-1	.	.	TRBJ2-3	TGCAGCGTTGACGCGGCGGGGCGCACAGATACGCAGTATTTT	CSVDAAGRTDTQYF
TRBV10-3	few	.	TRBJ2-1	TGTGCCATCAGTGATTTACTGGAGCAGAGCTCCTACAATGAGCAGTTCTTC	CAISDLLEQSSYNEQFF
TRBV6-5	few	.	TRBJ2-7	TGTGCCAGCAGTTACTCGGACACAGCCTACGAGCAGTACTTC	CASSYSDTAYEQYF
TRBV29-1	few	.	TRBJ2-7	TGCAGCGTTGGGCTAGCGAGGAAGTACGAGCAGTACTTC	CSVGLARKYEQYF
TRBV27	few	.	TRBJ1-1	TGTGCCAGCAGCAAAGGGGTGAACACTGAAGCTTTCTTT	CASSKGVNTEAFF
TRBV7-2	few	.	TRBJ2-3	TGTGCCAGCAGCCGACCGGGACTCCAAACCAACACAGATACGCAGTATTTT	CASSRPGLQTNTDTQYF
TRBV19	.	.	TRBJ2-2	TGTGCCAGTAGTATATATGGGGGCGCGAACACCGGGGAGCTGTTTTTT	CASSIYGGANTGELFF
TRBV20-1	.	.	TRBJ1-6	TGCAGTGCTAGGCAGGGGTCACCCCTCCACTTT	CSARQGSPLHF
TRBV6-1	.	.	TRBJ2-5	TGTGCCAGCAGATCCGGTCCTGGATGGCAAGAGACCCAGTACTTC	CASRSGPGWQETQYF
TRBV28	few	.	TRBJ2-7	TGTGCCAGCAGTGCCCGCTACGAGCAGTACTTC	CASSARYEQYF
TRBV20-1	few	.	TRBJ2-6	TGCAGTGCTAGACTAATTTCTGGGGCCAACGTCCTGACTTTC	CSARLISGANVLTF
TRBV7-6	few	.	TRBJ2-1	TGTGCCAGCAGCCCAGGGACCAGGGAGCAGTTCTTC	CASSPGTREQFF
TRBV5-1	.	.	TRBJ2-5	TGCGCCAGCAGCTTGGCCGGCCCTAACAGAGGACAAGAGACCCAGTACTTC	CASSLAGPNRGQETQYF
TRBV20-1	many	.	TRBJ2-5	TGCAGTGCTAGAGGGTACCAAGAGACCCAGTACTTC	CSARGYQETQYF
TRBV7-2	many	TRBD1	TRBJ2-7	TGTGCCAGCAATCGGGACAGACGCTCCTACGAGCAGTACTTC	CASNRDRRSYEQYF
TRBV28	many	.	TRBJ2-1	TGTGCCAGCAGTTTGTGGGAGTCCTCCTACAATGAGCAGTTCTTC	CASSLWESSYNEQFF
TRBV29-1	few	.	TRBJ2-5	TGCACCAGACAGGACGCCCAAGAGACCCAGTACTTC	CTRQDAQETQYF
TRBV7-9	.	.	TRBJ1-2	TGTGCCAGCAGGGCTGGGGGTTTCGGCTACACCTTC	CASRAGGFGYTF
TRBV5-6	few	.	TRBJ2-4	TGTGCCAGCAGCTTTCAGCGAACAATAGCCAAAAACATTCAGTACTTC	CASSFQRTIAKNIQYF
TRBV5-6	.	.	TRBJ1-4	TGTGCCAGCAGCTTAACAGGGATTGCAACTAATGAAAAACTGTTTTTT	CASSLTGIATNEKLFF
TRBV4-3	few	TRBD1	TRBJ2-3	TGCGCCAGCAGCCAGGCTCCTACAGGGGCATCGGCAGATACGCAGTATTTT	CASSQAPTGASADTQYF
TRBV27	.	.	TRBJ2-3	TGTACCAGCAGTTCCTGGGCCCAAGCCCTAGATACGCAGTATTTT	CTSSSWAQALDTQYF
TRBV7-8	.	TRBD2	TRBJ2-3	TGTGCCAGCAGCTTACCCGGGGGGACAGATACGCAGTATTTT	CASSLPGGTDTQYF
TRBV6-2/TRBV6-3	few	.	TRBJ2-5	TGTGTCAGCAGTTCGACCGAGACCCAGTACTTC	CVSSSTETQYF
TRBV29-1	few	TRBD1	TRBJ2-1	TGCAGCGCTCTTCCGGGACAGGACAACAATGAGCAGCTCTTC	CSALPGQDNNEQLF
TRBV29-1	.	TRBD2	TRBJ2-5	TGCAGCGTTGCCCCTCGGGGGGGAGCTGGCCAGTACTTC	CSVAPRGGAGQYF
TRBV27	.	.	TRBJ1-4	TGTGCCAGCAGCCTCGGTCCAGTCCCAACTAATGAAAAACTGTTTTTT	CASSLGPVPTNEKLFF
TRBV7-2	few	.	TRBJ2-2	TGTGCCAGCATCCCAGTCGTAGGTGGCGGGGAGCTGTTTTTT	CASIPVVGGGELFF
TRBV9	.	TRBD1	TRBJ2-5	TGTGCCAGCAGCTCGGACAGGGGTTTGGAGACCCAGTACTTC	CASSSDRGLETQYF
TRBV10-3	few	TRBD1	TRBJ2-7	TGTGCCATCAGTGAGCCCGGACAGGGGGCTGGCGAGCAGTACTTC	CAISEPGQGAGEQYF
TRBV5-4	.	.	TRBJ1-6	TGTGCCAGCAGCTGGCGGGCAGGGAATTCACCCCTCCACTTT	CASSWRAGNSPLHF
TRBV5-6	few	TRBD1	TRBJ1-4	TGTGCCAGCAGCATAGGGACAGTCCCGGGTGAAAAACTGTTTTTT	CASSIGTVPGEKLFF
TRBV4-1	.	.	TRBJ2-4	TGCGCCAGCAGCCAAGATCTTATGTATTCAAACATTCAGTACTTC	CASSQDLMYSNIQYF
TRBV10-3	few	TRBD2	TRBJ2-1	TGTGCCATCAGTGGGGGCGGGAGTGAGGGGAATGAGCAGTTCTTC	CAISGGGSEGNEQFF
TRBV4-3	.	.	TRBJ2-2	TGCGCCAGCAGCCAAGCGAGGGAGGGGGGCACCGGGGAGCTGTTTTTT	CASSQAREGGTGELFF
TRBV4-1	.	.	TRBJ2-7	TGCGCCAGCAGCCCCACAAGCAATAACGACTACGAGCAGTACTTC	CASSPTSNNDYEQYF
TRBV29-1	few	TRBD1	TRBJ2-5	TGCAGCGTTGAACCCGGACAGGGGGGAGCGACCCAGTACTTC	CSVEPGQGGATQYF
TRBV4-3	once	.	TRBJ1-5	TGCGCCAGCAGCCAGAGGACGGCCCAGCCCCAGCACTTT	CASSQRTAQPQHF
TRBV3-1	.	.	TRBJ2-7	TGTGCCAGCAGCCAAGATGGGAACAGGTTTAAGGAGCAGTACTTC	CASSQDGNRFKEQYF
TRBV5-1	.	.	TRBJ2-7	TGCGCCAGCAGCCCGACAGGAAAAGTAAGCGAGCAGTACTTC	CASSPTGKVSEQYF
TRBV3-1	few	TRBD1	TRBJ2-3	TGTGCCAGCAGCTTGCGGACAGGGGTTTCGGCAGATACGCAGTATTTT	CASSLRTGVSADTQYF
TRBV4-1	.	.	TRBJ2-7	TGCGCCAGCAGCCAGGGACCACAGCTCTACGAGCAGTACTTC	CASSQGPQLYEQYF
TRBV7-9	once	.	TRBJ2-7	TGTGCCAGCAGTCTCCCAGGGTTGGAAAGCGCCTACGAGCAGTACTTC	CASSLPGLESAYEQYF